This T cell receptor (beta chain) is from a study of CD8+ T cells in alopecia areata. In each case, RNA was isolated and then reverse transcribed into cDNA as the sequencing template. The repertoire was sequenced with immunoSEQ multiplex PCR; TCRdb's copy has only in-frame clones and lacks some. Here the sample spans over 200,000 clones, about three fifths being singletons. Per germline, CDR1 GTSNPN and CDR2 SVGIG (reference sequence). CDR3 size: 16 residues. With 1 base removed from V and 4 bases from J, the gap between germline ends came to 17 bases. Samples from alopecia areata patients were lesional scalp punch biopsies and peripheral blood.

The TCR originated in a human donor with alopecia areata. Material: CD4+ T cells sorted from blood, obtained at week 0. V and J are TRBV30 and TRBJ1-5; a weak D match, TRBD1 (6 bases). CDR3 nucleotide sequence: TGTGCCTGGAGTGCTAAGACAGGATCCCAAAATCAGCCCCAGCATTTT. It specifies CAWSAKTGSQNQPQHF.